Sequencing of this TCR beta chain was carried out in a study of human T cells and chemical hapten exposure. As for time point: healthy volunteer bleed at 6 weeks. Unfractionated whole blood yielded the extracted total RNA. TCRdb reanalysed the RACE reads using MiXCR and keeps one entry per CDR3 protein. The sample holds 60,000 to 90,000 distinct CDR3 sequences, around 9.4% seen once. Germline V gene sequence: CDR1 SNHLY, CDR2 FYNNEI. Deletions cut 4 bases from V and 2 bases from J, with 12 bases between. This CDR3 has 15 residues. This TCR was sampled from a female donor in good health. Some clones in this sample may be carry-over from other donors' samples. The sequenced material came from whole blood. The chain recombines TRBV2 with TRBJ1-5; possibly TRBD1 for D (5 bases). This CDR3 reads CASSVAGSGNQPQHF. The CDR3 coding sequence is TGTGCCAGCAGTGTGGCAGGGAGCGGCAATCAGCCCCAGCATTTT.